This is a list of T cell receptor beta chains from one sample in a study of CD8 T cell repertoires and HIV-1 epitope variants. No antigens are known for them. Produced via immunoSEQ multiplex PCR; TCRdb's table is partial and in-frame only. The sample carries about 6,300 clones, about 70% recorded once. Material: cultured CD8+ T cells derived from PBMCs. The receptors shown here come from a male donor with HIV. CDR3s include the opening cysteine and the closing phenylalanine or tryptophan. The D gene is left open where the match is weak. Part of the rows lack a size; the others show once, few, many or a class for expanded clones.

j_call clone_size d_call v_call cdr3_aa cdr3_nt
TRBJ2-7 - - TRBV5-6 CASSLGQSSEQYF TGTGCCAGCAGCTTGGGACAGTCCTCAGAGCAGTACTTC
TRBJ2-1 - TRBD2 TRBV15 CATSRNPSGSNYNEQFF TGTGCCACCAGCAGAAACCCTAGCGGGAGCAACTACAATGAGCAGTTCTTC
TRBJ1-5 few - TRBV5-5 CASSLGDISNQPQHF TGTGCCAGCAGCTTGGGGGACATTAGCAATCAGCCCCAGCATTTT
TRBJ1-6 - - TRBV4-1 CASSQDTGARNSPLHF TGCGCCAGCAGCCAAGATACGGGGGCCAGGAATTCACCCCTCCACTTT
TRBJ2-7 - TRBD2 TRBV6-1 CASSEGSGGSYEQYF TGTGCCAGCAGTGAAGGTAGCGGGGGGTCGTACGAGCAGTACTTC
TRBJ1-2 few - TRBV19 CASIGGSNYGYTF TGTGCCAGTATAGGGGGGTCTAACTATGGCTACACCTTC
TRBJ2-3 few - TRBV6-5 CASSYTTSADTQYF TGTGCCAGCAGTTACACCACTAGTGCAGATACGCAGTATTTT
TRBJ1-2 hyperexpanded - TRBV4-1 CASSQDPPDLDYGYTF TGCGCCAGCAGCCAAGATCCCCCAGACTTGGACTATGGCTACACCTTC
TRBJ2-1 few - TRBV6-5 CASSTRDNEQFF TGTGCCAGCAGCACCCGGGACAATGAGCAGTTCTTC
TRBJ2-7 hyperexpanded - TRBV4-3 CASSQEPGAGALSSYEQYF TGCGCCAGCAGCCAAGAGCCGGGAGCGGGCGCCCTGAGCTCCTACGAGCAGTACTTC
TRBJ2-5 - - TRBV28 CASSTGYQETQYF TGTGCCAGCAGTACAGGGTACCAAGAGACCCAGTACTTC
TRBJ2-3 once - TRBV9 CASSADENTQYF TGTGCCAGCAGCGCGGACGAAAATACGCAGTATTTT
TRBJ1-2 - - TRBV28 CASSFGQGYYGYTF TGTGCCAGCAGTTTCGGTCAGGGGTACTATGGCTACACCTTC
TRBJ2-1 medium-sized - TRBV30 CAWSEGEQLQFF TGTGCCTGGAGTGAGGGGGAACAGCTCCAGTTCTTC
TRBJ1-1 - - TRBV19 CASSILGGTEAFF TGTGCCAGTAGTATATTGGGGGGCACTGAAGCTTTCTTT
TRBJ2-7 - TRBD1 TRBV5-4 CASSSGPGQGAHEQYF TGTGCCAGCAGCTCGGGTCCGGGACAGGGGGCCCACGAGCAGTACTTC
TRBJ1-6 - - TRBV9 CASSVSSGDNSPLHF TGTGCCAGCAGCGTGAGCTCCGGGGATAATTCACCCCTCCACTTT
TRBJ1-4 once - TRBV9 CASSALGLPNEKLFF TGTGCCAGCAGCGCACTGGGTCTTCCTAATGAAAAACTGTTTTTT
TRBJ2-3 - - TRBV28 CASSPIARTASTDTQYF TGTGCCAGCAGCCCAATAGCTCGGACAGCTAGCACAGATACGCAGTATTTT
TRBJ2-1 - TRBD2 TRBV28 CASSLLTSGSHNEQFF TGTGCCAGCAGTTTATTGACTAGCGGGAGTCACAATGAGCAGTTCTTC
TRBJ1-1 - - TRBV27 CASSSLFTVNTEAFF TGTGCCAGCAGTTCCCTATTTACAGTAAACACTGAAGCTTTCTTT
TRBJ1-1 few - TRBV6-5 CAPRSVSLGTEAFF TGTGCCCCCAGATCTGTGTCTTTGGGCACTGAAGCTTTCTTT
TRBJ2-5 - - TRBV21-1 CASSKILRGNQETQYF TGTGCCAGCAGCAAAATTCTAAGGGGAAACCAAGAGACCCAGTACTTC
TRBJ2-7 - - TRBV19 CASSADSQFYEQYF TGTGCCAGTAGTGCGGACAGCCAGTTCTACGAGCAGTACTTC
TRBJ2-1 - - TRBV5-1 CASSLDGGASYNEQFF TGCGCCAGCAGCTTGGATGGGGGCGCTTCCTACAATGAGCAGTTCTTC
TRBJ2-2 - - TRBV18 CASSPTGSYTGELFF TGTGCCAGCTCACCTACAGGGAGCTACACCGGGGAGCTGTTTTTT
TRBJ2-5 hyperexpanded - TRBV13 CASSSAGIDQETQYF TGTGCCAGCAGCTCCGCCGGGATAGATCAAGAGACCCAGTACTTC
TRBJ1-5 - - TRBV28 CASSSHIAQGNQPQHF TGTGCCAGCAGTTCACATATTGCTCAGGGGAATCAGCCCCAGCATTTT
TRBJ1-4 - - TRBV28 CASSRTTGYEKLFF TGTGCCAGCAGTCGAACGACAGGTTATGAAAAACTGTTTTTT
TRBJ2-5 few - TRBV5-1 CASSLAGQQETQYF TGCGCCAGCAGCTTGGCCGGACAGCAAGAGACCCAGTACTTC
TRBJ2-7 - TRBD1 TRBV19 CASSIAQGLVYEQYF TGTGCCAGTAGTATAGCACAGGGGTTGGTTTACGAGCAGTACTTC
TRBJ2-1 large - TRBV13 CASSPLSGGLYNEQFF TGTGCCAGCAGCCCCCTCTCTGGGGGGCTCTACAATGAGCAGTTCTTC
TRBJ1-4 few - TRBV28 CASSLHITNEKLFF TGTGCCAGCAGTTTACACATTACTAATGAAAAACTGTTTTTT
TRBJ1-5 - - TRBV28 CASSPLKYGDYQPQHF TGTGCCAGCAGCCCCCTTAAGTATGGGGATTATCAGCCCCAGCATTTT
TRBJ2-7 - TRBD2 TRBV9 CASSPGTSLFEQYF TGTGCCAGCAGCCCTGGGACTAGCCTTTTCGAGCAGTACTTC
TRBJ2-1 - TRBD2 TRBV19 CASSPSLAGGLVNEQFF TGTGCCAGTAGTCCCAGTTTAGCGGGGGGGCTCGTCAATGAGCAGTTCTTC
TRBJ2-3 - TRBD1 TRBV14 CASSLWTGTATDTQYF TGTGCCAGCAGCCTTTGGACAGGAACCGCCACAGATACGCAGTATTTT
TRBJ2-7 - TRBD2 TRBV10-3 CATSAGGEQYF TGTGCCACCTCCGCGGGGGGCGAGCAGTACTTC
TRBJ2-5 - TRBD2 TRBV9 CASSVAERGYQETQYF TGTGCCAGCAGCGTAGCTGAGCGGGGCTACCAAGAGACCCAGTACTTC
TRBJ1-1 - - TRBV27 CASSLAPRAEAFF TGTGCCAGCAGTCTTGCCCCCCGGGCTGAAGCTTTCTTT
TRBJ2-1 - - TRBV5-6 CASSPLTLEGLRNEQFF TGTGCCAGCAGCCCGTTAACTCTGGAGGGCCTGAGAAATGAGCAGTTCTTC
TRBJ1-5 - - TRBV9 CASRAYGGTRPMKPQHF TGTGCCAGCAGAGCGTACGGAGGGACCCGGCCAATGAAGCCCCAGCATTTT
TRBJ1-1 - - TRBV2 CASSEVGGWTTEAFF TGTGCCAGCAGTGAGGTGGGAGGTTGGACCACTGAAGCTTTCTTT
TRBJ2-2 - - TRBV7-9 CASSLTDFNTGELFF TGTGCCAGCAGCTTAACAGATTTCAACACCGGGGAGCTGTTTTTT
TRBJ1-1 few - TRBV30 CAWIIRPGNTEAFF TGTGCCTGGATCATACGTCCGGGTAACACTGAAGCTTTCTTT
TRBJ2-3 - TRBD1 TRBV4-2 CASSPSPGQGTDTQYF TGTGCCAGCAGCCCCTCCCCGGGACAGGGAACAGATACGCAGTATTTT
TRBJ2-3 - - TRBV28 CASSWTAADTQYF TGTGCCAGCAGTTGGACAGCCGCAGATACGCAGTATTTT
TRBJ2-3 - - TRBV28 CASSLADRPVTDTQYF TGTGCCAGCAGTTTGGCGGACCGACCAGTCACAGATACGCAGTATTTT
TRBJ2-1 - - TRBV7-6 CASSLVGSLYEQFF TGTGCCAGCAGCTTAGTCGGGAGTCTTTATGAGCAGTTCTTC
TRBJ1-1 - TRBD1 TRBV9 CASSDPGTGDTEAFF TGTGCCAGCAGCGATCCCGGGACAGGGGACACTGAAGCTTTCTTT
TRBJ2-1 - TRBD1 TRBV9 CASSGPGTGRYNEQFF TGTGCCAGCAGCGGACCCGGGACAGGGAGGTACAATGAGCAGTTCTTC
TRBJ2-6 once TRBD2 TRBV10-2 CASRGLAGESGANVLTF TGCGCCAGCAGGGGACTAGCGGGAGAGTCTGGGGCCAACGTCCTGACTTTC
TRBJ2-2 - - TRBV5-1 CASSLAHLAGAFPNTGELFF TGCGCCAGCAGCTTGGCTCACCTCGCGGGGGCTTTCCCGAACACCGGGGAGCTGTTTTTT
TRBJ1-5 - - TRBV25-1 CASSEVRFDQPQHF TGTGCCAGCAGTGAAGTACGGTTCGATCAGCCCCAGCATTTT
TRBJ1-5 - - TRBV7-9 CASSFGRGEPQHF TGTGCCAGCAGCTTTGGCAGGGGCGAGCCCCAGCATTTT
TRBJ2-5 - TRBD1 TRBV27 CASSPHRGRQETQYF TGTGCCAGCAGTCCCCACAGGGGGCGCCAAGAGACCCAGTACTTC
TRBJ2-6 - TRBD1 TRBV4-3 CASSQTGGSGANVLTF TGCGCCAGCAGCCAGACAGGGGGCTCTGGGGCCAACGTCCTGACTTTC
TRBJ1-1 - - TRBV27 CASSSMEPNTEAFF TGTGCCAGCAGTTCTATGGAACCGAACACTGAAGCTTTCTTT